The 9 T cell receptor beta chains reported below all come from one sample, sequenced in a study of shared clonotypes between healthy human individuals (dated by TCRdb to between 2020 and 2021). The method was the immunoSEQ multiplex PCR assay. TCRdb obtained this table from immuneACCESS and retained in-frame rearrangements with V and J assigned. These tables miss some clones; where compared with another copy, unresolved V genes account for less than half of the shortfall, and the remainder is unexplained. The sample records about 1 million clones, about 76% of which are singletons. Approximately 1.5% of the sample is taken by the ten largest. Sequences were obtained from memory CD4+ T cells sorted from blood. The cell subset or site tag for this specimen amounts to: CD45RA-negative fraction. The receptors come from a man aged 18 to 30 in good health.

This clone has more than one count but fewer than ten. J is TRBJ1-6 and V is TRBV5-4; maybe TRBD1 (5 bases). Germline CDR1 is SGHNT and CDR2 is YYREEE (reference sequence). Trimming stripped 3 bases from V and 13 bases from J, with 20 bases between. The CDR3 extends over 15 amino acids. Here the CDR3 DNA reads TGTGCCAGCAGCTCTGGGACGGCGGGCTCTGGGCCCCTCCACTTT. Amino acid sequence: CASSSGTAGSGPLHF.

The chain recombines TRBV6-5 with TRBJ2-1; D perhaps matches TRBD2 (6 bases). Deletions cut 4 bases from V and 4 bases from J, with 14 bases between. The germline CDR1 and CDR2 sequences are MNHEY and SVGAGI. CDR3 length equals 15 residues. CDR3 sequence (DNA): TGTGCCAGCAGTTTAGTTTCGGCGGGATACAATGAGCAGTTCTTC. Protein sequence: CASSLVSAGYNEQFF.

The rearrangement uses TRBV25-1 and TRBJ1-4, with D perhaps TRBD1 (5 bases). Germline CDR1 reads MGHDK; CDR2 reads SYGVNS. This CDR3 comprises 15 residues. V shed 3 bases and J shed 8 bases, with 16 bases lying between them. CDR3 in DNA: TGTGCCAGCAGTGACGCGCGGGGCCAATTCGAAAAACTGTTTTTT. This codes for CASSDARGQFEKLFF.

The gene calls are TRBV11-2 and TRBJ2-7; D might be TRBD2 (6 bases). Trimming removed 5 bases from V and 1 base from J, with 12 bases in between. Per the germline V gene, CDR1 is SGHAT and CDR2 is FQNNGV. This CDR3 is built from 14 residues. The CDR3 protein is CASSPTSGSYEQYF. The CDR3 DNA sequence: TGTGCCAGCAGCCCGACTAGTGGATCCTACGAGCAGTACTTC. Full variable domain (outside the CDR3, taken from reference TRBV11-2 and TRBJ2-7): EAGVAQSPRYKIIEKRQSVAFWCNPISGHATLYWYQQILGQGPKLLIQFQNNGVVDDSQLPKDRFSAERLKGVDSTLKIQPAKLEDSAVYLCASSPTSGSYEQYFGPGTRLTVT.

This chain connects TRBV7-8 to TRBJ2-5, with D possibly matching TRBD1 (5 bases). The V gene's germline CDR1 is SGHVS and CDR2 FQNEAQ. The V end lost 4 bases, the J end lost 4 bases, and 25 bases lay between the germline ends. The CDR3 extends over 18 amino acids. In DNA form, the CDR3 reads TGTGCCAGCAGCTCCCAGGGTATCCTAGTGATGGGTCGAGAGACCCAGTACTTC. Translating gives CASSSQGILVMGRETQYF.

The chain joins TRBV15 to TRBJ2-1; D gene uncertain. Germline CDR1 LNHNV, CDR2 YYDKDF (reference sequence). The CDR3 runs 16 residues. Trimming stripped 5 bases from V and 4 bases from J, with 18 bases between. The CDR3 is CATSRRMEKGYNEQFF. The CDR3 nucleotides read TGTGCCACCAGCCGCCGAATGGAGAAGGGATACAATGAGCAGTTCTTC.

This chain connects TRBV7-8 to TRBJ2-3; 9 bases fit TRBD2. V trimming: 4 bases; J trimming: 4 bases; junction bases outside the gene matches: 6. The CDR3 covers 15 residues. CDR1 is SGHVS, CDR2 FQNEAQ, per germline. This CDR3 reads CASSSGSGSADTQYF. CDR3 DNA sequence: TGTGCCAGCAGCTCGGGTAGCGGGAGTGCAGATACGCAGTATTTT. Supplemented by reference TRBV7-8 and TRBJ2-3, the full variable domain reads GAGVSQSPRYKVAKRGQDVALRCDPISGHVSLFWYQQALGQGPEFLTYFQNEAQLDKSGLPSDRFFAERPEGSVSTLKIQRTQQEDSAVYLCASSSGSGSADTQYFGPGTRLTVL.

CDR3 region: CARSLSAWGNIQYF. The DNA for the CDR3 is TGTGCCAGAAGCTTATCAGCATGGGGCAACATTCAGTACTTC. The chain has TRBV7-5 and TRBJ2-4; the tabulated D call, TRBD1, remains unverified against the DNA. TRBV7-5 is annotated as a pseudogene. CDR3 length: 14 residues.

This clone has more than one count but fewer than ten. The sample carries other DNA sequences with the same CDR3. V gene TRBV7-2 combines with J gene TRBJ2-5; no firm D call. The germline gives CDR1 SGHTA, CDR2 FQGNSA. The CDR3 length is 13 residues. V was shortened by 1 base and J by 0 bases, with 3 bases between the two germline ends. CDR3 DNA: TGTGCCAGCAGCTTAGGGTACCAAGAGACCCAGTACTTC. Translated, it gives CASSLGYQETQYF.